This TCR beta chain was observed in a study of blood T cell repertoires in COVID-19. All enrollees were roughly 18 to 95 years old and from 20 to 25 US areas. Clinical history reported by participants formed the basis on which cohorts were assigned. The assay was immunoSEQ multiplex PCR, and TCRdb's table has in-frame clones only and misses some. Among some 240,000 clones listed, more than 75% were seen once. Sequencing was carried out using PBMCs or T cells enriched from blood (not recorded which). The receptor was isolated from a middle-aged woman with acute COVID-19.

CDR3 region: CASSHGTSGRPNSYEQYF. CDR3 sequence (DNA): TGTGCCAGCAGCCACGGGACTAGCGGGCGACCAAACTCCTACGAGCAGTACTTC. The rearrangement uses TRBV7-6 and TRBJ2-7; 12 bases are a match to TRBD2. The CDR3 is 18 residues long. CDR1 and CDR2 from the germline V gene are SGHVS and FNYEAQ. V lost 5 bases and J lost 0; bases outside the gene matches: 11. Full variable domain (rest looked up from reference TRBV7-6 and TRBJ2-7): GAGVSQSPRYKVTKRGQDVALRCDPISGHVSLYWYRQALGQGPEFLTYFNYEAQQDKSGLPNDRFSAERPEGSISTLTIQRTEQRDSAMYRCASSHGTSGRPNSYEQYFGPGTRLTVT.